This passage covers 13 T cell receptor beta chains from one sample sequenced in a study of identical twins. A single record per CDR3 protein comes from TCRdb applying MiXCR to the 5' RACE reads. The sample records 280,000 or so distinct CDR3 sequences, around 8.8% being singletons. The sample was also reused in another study, on yellow fever vaccine responses in identical twins.

Sequencing was done on a sample of memory (CD45RO+) T cells sorted from blood. All receptors derive from a woman younger than 30 in good health.

The V call is TRBV20-1, the J call TRBJ2-1, with TRBD2 as a possible D gene (5 bases). The germline CDR1 and CDR2 sequences are DFQATT and SNEGSKA (reference sequence). The V end was cut by 1 base, the J end by 8 bases, with 15 bases between. This CDR3 spans 14 amino acids. The CDR3 DNA sequence: TGCAGTGCTAGAGTGAGGGTCGAAGGTGATGAGCAGTTCTTC. Translating gives CSARVRVEGDEQFF.

This clonotype has at least ten counts. The rearrangement uses TRBV24-1 and TRBJ2-5; 8 nucleotides agree with TRBD2. This CDR3 comprises 16 residues. Losses at the gene ends were 4 bases for V and 4 bases for J; bases not matched to a gene: 10. CDR1 and CDR2 from the germline V gene are KGHDR and SFDVKD. The CDR3 DNA reads TGTGCCACCAGTGAAATTAGCGGGATATTGGGAGAGACCCAGTACTTC. Translation gives CATSEISGILGETQYF.

This clonotype was recorded at least ten times. This chain links TRBV15 with TRBJ2-5; 11 bases match TRBD2. Germline assignment: CDR1 LNHNV and CDR2 YYDKDF (reference sequence). After removal of 2 bases from V and 6 bases from J, the junction contained 8 bases not matched to a gene. CDR3 length: 16 residues. CDR3 DNA: TGTGCCACCAGCAGATCGCTAGCGGGGGGCGAAAAGACCCAGTACTTC. Residues: CATSRSLAGGEKTQYF.

The chain combines TRBV27 with TRBJ2-3; D might be TRBD1 or TRBD2, each matching 5 bases. CDR1 and CDR2 (germline): MNHEY, SMNVEV (reference sequence). V lost 7 bases, J lost 2 bases, and 22 bases lay in between. The CDR3 extends over 17 amino acids. The chain's CDR3 is CASTRLPTGRVTDTQYF. CDR3 DNA sequence: TGTGCCAGCACCCGCCTCCCCACGGGACGCGTCACAGATACGCAGTATTTT.

This clonotype was seen more than once but under ten times. The chain links TRBV19 to TRBJ2-7, with 8 nucleotides matching TRBD2. The CDR3 covers 13 residues. Germline values: CDR1 LNHDA, CDR2 SQIVND (reference sequence). Unmatched junction bases numbered 8, after V lost 10 bases and J lost 3 bases. The CDR3 DNA reads TGTGCCACCAATAGCGGGACGGACTACGAGCAGTACTTC. This sequence encodes CATNSGTDYEQYF.

The chain links TRBV5-4 to TRBJ2-1; 7 bases are shared with TRBD2. Trimming cost V 3 bases and J 7 bases; bases outside gene matches: 4. The germline CDR1 and CDR2 sequences are SGHNT and YYREEE (reference sequence). The CDR3 totals 13 residues. In DNA form, the CDR3 reads TGTGCCAGCAGCTGGCCGGGGGGTAATGAGCAGTTCTTC. This gives the protein CASSWPGGNEQFF. The complete variable domain, with remaining parts taken from reference TRBV5-4 and TRBJ2-1, reads ETGVTQSPTHLIKTRGQQVTLRCSSQSGHNTVSWYQQALGQGPQFIFQYYREEENGRGNFPPRFSGLQFPNYSSELNVNALELDDSALYLCASSWPGGNEQFFGPGTRLTVL.

This sequence joins TRBV24-1 and TRBJ2-3, with a weak D call TRBD2 (5 bases). V lost 5 bases and J lost 2, with 13 bases in between. Germline CDR1 KGHDR, CDR2 SFDVKD. The CDR3 totals 15 residues. The CDR3 DNA reads as TGTGCCACCAGTGCGGAGGACCAAAACACAGATACGCAGTATTTT. It translates to CATSAEDQNTDTQYF.

On this clonotype itself: Germline and junction disagree at one end, which may indicate a read error. V is TRBV12-3 or TRBV12-4 and J is TRBJ2-7; TRBD2 matches at 16 bases. CDR3 length: 18 amino acids. The CDR3, as DNA: TGTGCCATCAGTTTAAGGGGACTAGCGGGAGGGCCAATTCGCGAGCAGTACTTC. Its translation is CAISLRGLAGGPIREQYF.

This chain uses TRBV2 with TRBJ1-6; D might be TRBD1 (6 bases). Trimming removed 2 bases at V and 0 bases at J, with 14 bases between. Germline V gene data show CDR1 as SNHLY and CDR2 as FYNNEI. This CDR3 contains 18 residues. CDR3 sequence: CASSERGAKSSYNSPLHF. The CDR3 nucleotides read TGTGCCAGCAGTGAAAGGGGGGCGAAAAGCTCCTATAATTCACCCCTCCACTTT.

This chain connects TRBV7-8 to TRBJ2-2, with D unclear. This CDR3 has 13 residues. Trimming removed 1 base at V and 5 bases at J, with 5 bases between. Germline lookup yields CDR1 SGHVS and CDR2 FQNEAQ. The CDR3 nucleotides are TGTGCCAGCAGCTTAGGAATAACCGGGGAGCTGTTTTTT. Translation: CASSLGITGELFF.

The CDR3 bases are TGTGCCAGCAGCAGACAAGGGGGTGGGACCTACAATGAGCAGTTCTTC. This encodes CASSRQGGGTYNEQFF. The gene calls are TRBV5-4 and TRBJ2-1, with D possibly TRBD1 on 6 matching bases. Germline V CDR1 and CDR2: SGHNT, YYREEE (reference sequence). The length of the CDR3 is 16 residues. The V end lost 4 bases, the J end lost 2 bases, and 16 bases lay between the germline ends.

Only a few counts were recorded for this clonotype. The V gene is TRBV6-1, the J gene TRBJ2-3; D assignment may be TRBD1 or TRBD2 (5 bases each). The V gene's germline CDR1 is MNHNS and CDR2 SASEGT. V was trimmed by 7 bases and J by 6 bases, leaving 23 bases between them. CDR3 length: 16 residues. The CDR3 DNA follows: TGTGCCAGCACCGAACGGGGCGGCCTTCCGTCTGATACGCAGTATTTT. Translation: CASTERGGLPSDTQYF.

This chain joins TRBV6-5 and TRBJ2-7; the match to TRBD2 covers 9 bases. The CDR3 sequence is 14 residues long. In germline, CDR1 is MNHEY, CDR2 SVGAGI. The J segment lost 7 bases and the V segment lost 1 base, leaving 5 bases of the junction unmatched. CDR3 in DNA: TGTGCCAGCAGTTACTTTGCGGGAGGGGGGGAGCAGTACTTC. Translated, it gives CASSYFAGGGEQYF.